A selection of T cell receptor beta chains follows, all from one sample in a study of CD8 T cells in ankylosing spondylitis. TCRdb re-analysed the 5' RACE reads in MiXCR, keeping a single row per CDR3 protein. The sample yields roughly 240,000 distinct CDR3 sequences, under 8.5% seen once. Sequenced material: blood, either unsorted or a sorted T cell fraction (not recorded which). The source of these receptors is a female donor with ankylosing spondylitis or in good health (not recorded which). Both conserved end residues are part of each CDR3. A D gene is named only where the DNA matches it firmly. A row's size may be missing; if present it is once, few, many or a size class.

V: TRBV7-2; size: -; J: TRBJ1-5; D: TRBD1; CDR3: CASSSGPGQGLRQPQHF; DNA: TGTGCCAGCAGCTCCGGACCGGGACAGGGCTTACGTCAGCCCCAGCATTTT
V: TRBV24-1; size: many; J: TRBJ2-3; D: -; CDR3: CATSDGPSPQDTQYF; DNA: TGTGCCACCAGTGACGGGCCCTCGCCGCAAGATACGCAGTATTTT
V: TRBV5-4; size: many; J: TRBJ2-1; D: -; CDR3: CASSGGSLRDEQFF; DNA: TGTGCCAGCAGCGGCGGGTCGCTAAGGGATGAGCAGTTCTTC
V: TRBV4-2; size: many; J: TRBJ1-5; D: -; CDR3: CASSHPGVGQPQHF; DNA: TGTGCCAGCAGCCATCCAGGGGTGGGTCAGCCCCAGCATTTT
V: TRBV20-1; size: many; J: TRBJ1-1; D: -; CDR3: CSAWALVYAFF; DNA: TGCAGTGCCTGGGCGCTGGTGTACGCTTTCTTT
V: TRBV19; size: -; J: TRBJ2-1; D: -; CDR3: CASSISLRESFYNEQFF; DNA: TGTGCCAGTAGTATTAGTTTGCGAGAGTCCTTCTACAATGAGCAGTTCTTC
V: TRBV12-3/TRBV12-4; size: many; J: TRBJ1-2; D: -; CDR3: CASSLSAGTRFGYTF; DNA: TGTGCCAGCAGTTTATCTGCCGGGACTCGATTTGGCTACACCTTC
V: TRBV20-1; size: many; J: TRBJ1-4; D: -; CDR3: CSAAKGRAEKLFF; DNA: TGCAGTGCTGCCAAGGGGCGGGCTGAAAAACTGTTTTTT
V: TRBV24-1; size: many; J: TRBJ2-1; D: -; CDR3: CATSPTGPEYNEQFF; DNA: TGTGCCACCAGCCCTACTGGCCCTGAATACAATGAGCAGTTCTTC
V: TRBV19; size: many; J: TRBJ1-1; D: -; CDR3: CASSMGRGTEAFF; DNA: TGTGCCAGTAGTATGGGACGGGGGACTGAAGCTTTCTTT
V: TRBV5-5; size: many; J: TRBJ2-1; D: -; CDR3: CASSSGATLWNEQFF; DNA: TGTGCCAGCAGCTCCGGCGCAACCCTTTGGAATGAGCAGTTCTTC
V: TRBV5-4; size: many; J: TRBJ1-2; D: TRBD1; CDR3: CASNPDRGKGYTF; DNA: TGTGCCAGCAACCCCGACAGGGGTAAGGGCTACACCTTC
V: TRBV11-2; size: many; J: TRBJ1-4; D: -; CDR3: CASSRREKLFF; DNA: TGTGCCAGCAGCCGGAGGGAAAAACTGTTTTTT
V: TRBV5-1; size: many; J: TRBJ2-7; D: -; CDR3: CASSLAMEGYEQYF; DNA: TGCGCCAGCAGCTTGGCGATGGAAGGGTACGAGCAGTACTTC
V: TRBV20-1; size: many; J: TRBJ2-1; D: -; CDR3: CSARAEKRVFEQFF; DNA: TGCAGTGCTAGAGCAGAGAAGAGGGTTTTTGAGCAGTTCTTC
V: TRBV6-5; size: many; J: TRBJ2-5; D: -; CDR3: CASSFSRGVVETQYF; DNA: TGTGCCAGCAGTTTCAGCAGGGGGGTAGTAGAGACCCAGTACTTC
V: TRBV5-1; size: many; J: TRBJ2-5; D: -; CDR3: CASSRSEETQYF; DNA: TGCGCCAGCAGTAGGTCTGAAGAGACCCAGTACTTC
V: TRBV29-1; size: many; J: TRBJ1-1; D: -; CDR3: CSVVGSPGNTEAFF; DNA: TGCAGCGTTGTGGGGAGCCCCGGGAACACTGAAGCTTTCTTT
V: TRBV19; size: few; J: TRBJ2-6; D: -; CDR3: CASSTLNRTGGANVLTF; DNA: TGTGCCAGTAGTACCTTGAACCGAACCGGGGGGGCCAACGTCCTGACTTTC
V: TRBV5-1; size: many; J: TRBJ2-3; D: -; CDR3: CASSLRGGDTQYF; DNA: TGCGCCAGCAGCTTGCGGGGAGGAGATACGCAGTATTTT
V: TRBV10-3; size: many; J: TRBJ2-1; D: TRBD2; CDR3: CAISPGEGIGNEQFF; DNA: TGTGCCATCAGCCCCGGGGAGGGTATCGGCAATGAGCAGTTCTTC
V: TRBV25-1; size: many; J: TRBJ2-1; D: TRBD2; CDR3: CASSEERGTSGRNEQFF; DNA: TGTGCCAGCAGTGAAGAGCGGGGGACTAGCGGGAGGAATGAGCAGTTCTTC
V: TRBV30; size: -; J: TRBJ1-1; D: -; CDR3: CAWSVSRTEAFF; DNA: TGTGCCTGGAGTGTAAGTAGGACTGAAGCTTTCTTT
V: TRBV6-1; size: few; J: TRBJ1-5; D: -; CDR3: CASREGQYSNQPQHF; DNA: TGTGCCAGCAGGGAGGGACAATATAGCAATCAGCCCCAGCATTTT
V: TRBV11-2; size: many; J: TRBJ2-5; D: -; CDR3: CASSLTDGWGETQYF; DNA: TGTGCCAGCAGCTTAACCGATGGGTGGGGAGAGACCCAGTACTTC
V: TRBV5-1; size: many; J: TRBJ1-4; D: -; CDR3: CASSPIGGVGEKLFF; DNA: TGCGCCAGCAGCCCCATCGGGGGTGTCGGGGAAAAACTGTTTTTT
V: TRBV3-1; size: -; J: TRBJ2-7; D: -; CDR3: CASSQEMGGAQYF; DNA: TGTGCCAGCAGCCAAGAGATGGGGGGCGCTCAGTACTTC
V: TRBV4-3; size: few; J: TRBJ2-7; D: -; CDR3: CASSQDVSAYEQYF; DNA: TGCGCCAGCAGCCAAGACGTTAGTGCCTACGAGCAGTACTTC
V: TRBV4-3; size: many; J: TRBJ2-2; D: -; CDR3: CASSQDSQGYTGELFF; DNA: TGCGCCAGCAGCCAAGATTCCCAGGGCTACACCGGGGAGCTGTTTTTT
V: TRBV7-9; size: many; J: TRBJ1-1; D: -; CDR3: CASSLKVGTEAFF; DNA: TGTGCCAGCAGCTTGAAGGTGGGCACTGAAGCTTTCTTT
V: TRBV7-2; size: -; J: TRBJ2-7; D: TRBD2; CDR3: CASSLEQRGTYEQYF; DNA: TGTGCCAGCAGCTTAGAGCAGCGGGGCACCTACGAGCAGTACTTC
V: TRBV12-3/TRBV12-4; size: many; J: TRBJ2-7; D: -; CDR3: CASTDLTGSYEQYF; DNA: TGTGCCAGCACCGATTTGACAGGTTCCTACGAGCAGTACTTC
V: TRBV29-1; size: many; J: TRBJ1-1; D: TRBD1; CDR3: CSVAIRQGAGEAFF; DNA: TGCAGCGTGGCTATCCGACAGGGGGCGGGTGAAGCTTTCTTT
V: TRBV30; size: -; J: TRBJ1-5; D: -; CDR3: CAWSVGGHGDQPQHF; DNA: TGTGCCTGGAGTGTAGGGGGACATGGAGATCAGCCCCAGCATTTT
V: TRBV5-1; size: many; J: TRBJ1-1; D: TRBD1; CDR3: CASAQDRGAGVTEAFF; DNA: TGCGCCAGCGCCCAGGACAGGGGGGCTGGGGTCACTGAAGCTTTCTTT
V: TRBV7-9; size: -; J: TRBJ1-5; D: -; CDR3: CASSLDRTNRPQHF; DNA: TGTGCCAGCAGCCTCGACAGAACCAATCGGCCCCAGCATTTT
V: TRBV21-1; size: many; J: TRBJ2-1; D: -; CDR3: CASSAAAIDEQFF; DNA: TGTGCCAGCTCCGCGGCAGCTATAGATGAGCAGTTCTTC